This entry concerns a single TCR beta chain. V was pared by 4 bases and J by 1 base, with 14 bases between. The CDR3 totals 15 residues. Germline-derived CDR1 and CDR2 are SGDLS and YYNGEE. This sample was included in a study of blood T cell repertoires in COVID-19. Clones were read by immunoSEQ multiplex PCR, and TCRdb kept only the in-frame ones, dropping some. Altogether 200,000 to 250,000 clones are present, approximately 88% being singletons, with the ten largest covering more than 3%. The sequencing sample was made of PBMCs or T cells enriched from blood (not recorded which). V usage is TRBV9 and J usage is TRBJ1-2; D is undetermined. This TCR was recovered from a woman younger than 45 who had been exposed to COVID-19. The CDR3 DNA follows: TGTGCCAGCAGCCTAGGCCCCGGACTTAACTATGGCTACACCTTC. Protein product: CASSLGPGLNYGYTF.